A selection of T cell receptor beta chains follows, all from one sample in a study of blood T cell repertoires in COVID-19. Produced via immunoSEQ multiplex PCR; TCRdb's table is partial and in-frame only. This table has 100,000 to 150,000 clones, over 85% appearing once. Sequenced input: peripheral blood. These receptors all stem from a man aged 60-69 years with COVID-19, enrolled during active disease. Both conserved end residues are part of each CDR3. Each record gives: D gene, J gene, clone size, V gene, CDR3 protein, CDR3 DNA. A D gene is named only where the DNA matches it firmly. Only part of the rows carry a size: once, few, many, or a class if the clone is expanded.

NA	TRBJ2-2	NA	TRBV9	CASSVGGGELFF	TGTGCCAGCAGCGTAGGCGGCGGGGAGCTGTTTTTT
NA	TRBJ1-4	NA	TRBV10-1	CASSDGGAGEKLFF	TGCGCCAGCAGCGATGGGGGGGCCGGTGAAAAACTGTTTTTT
TRBD2	TRBJ2-5	NA	TRBV5-1	CASSPPTWGGETQYF	TGCGCCAGCAGCCCGCCGACATGGGGGGGAGAGACCCAGTACTTC
NA	TRBJ1-4	NA	TRBV11-2	CASSSGFRGGTNEKLFF	TGTGCCAGCAGCTCCGGGTTTCGAGGCGGAACTAATGAAAAACTGTTTTTT
NA	TRBJ1-5	NA	TRBV2	CASSEGQNQPQHF	TGTGCCAGCAGCGAAGGACAGAATCAGCCCCAGCATTTT
NA	TRBJ2-2	NA	TRBV7-3	CASRFDRSGTGELFF	TGTGCCAGCAGATTCGACAGGTCCGGCACCGGGGAGCTGTTTTTT
TRBD2	TRBJ2-4	NA	TRBV6-1	CASSEVWLAGTLSKNIQYF	TGTGCCAGCAGTGAAGTTTGGCTAGCGGGAACCCTTTCCAAAAACATTCAGTACTTC
TRBD1	TRBJ1-2	once	TRBV6-2/TRBV6-3	CASSYSETGEGNTF	TGTGCCAGCAGTTACTCTGAGACAGGGGAAGGCAACACCTTC
TRBD2	TRBJ2-1	NA	TRBV18	CASSPETSGNYNEQFF	TGTGCCAGCTCACCAGAAACTAGCGGGAACTACAATGAGCAGTTCTTC
NA	TRBJ1-5	NA	TRBV4-3	CASSQAAASNQPQHF	TGCGCCAGCAGCCAAGCGGCGGCCAGCAATCAGCCCCAGCATTTT
NA	TRBJ1-1	NA	TRBV18	CASSPPEINTEAFF	TGTGCCAGCTCACCTCCCGAGATAAACACTGAAGCTTTCTTT
TRBD1	TRBJ1-2	once	TRBV12-5	CASGLVNGQGALGYGYTF	TGTGCTAGTGGTTTGGTAAACGGACAGGGGGCGCTCGGCTATGGCTACACCTTC
NA	TRBJ2-3	NA	TRBV29-1	CSAVGWGGSTDTQYF	TGCAGCGCCGTCGGGTGGGGCGGTAGCACAGATACGCAGTATTTT
TRBD1	TRBJ1-5	NA	TRBV19	CASSIIGQGSNQPQHF	TGTGCCAGTAGTATTATCGGACAGGGGAGCAATCAGCCCCAGCATTTT
TRBD1	TRBJ2-7	NA	TRBV7-2	CASSLAGQGSYEQYF	TGTGCCAGCAGCTTAGCGGGACAGGGATCCTACGAGCAGTACTTC
TRBD1	TRBJ2-7	NA	TRBV9	CASSVAYRGREQYF	TGTGCCAGCAGCGTAGCTTACAGGGGGCGCGAGCAGTACTTC
NA	TRBJ1-5	NA	TRBV28	CASSNGRAQPQHF	TGTGCCAGCAGTAATGGGAGGGCTCAGCCCCAGCATTTT
NA	TRBJ2-6	NA	TRBV24-1	CATSEPTASGANVLTF	TGTGCCACCAGTGAGCCGACAGCCTCTGGGGCCAACGTCCTGACTTTC
TRBD2	TRBJ2-1	NA	TRBV4-3	CASSQRSTSGRAKGGGEQFF	TGCGCCAGCAGCCAGAGGAGTACTAGCGGGAGGGCTAAGGGAGGTGGTGAGCAGTTCTTC
TRBD1	TRBJ1-2	NA	TRBV30	CAPEGPGQGITF	TGTGCCCCCGAGGGACCGGGACAGGGCATCACCTTC
TRBD2	TRBJ2-1	NA	TRBV5-1	CASSLAPSGTNEQFF	TGCGCCAGCAGCTTGGCTCCTAGCGGGACAAATGAGCAGTTCTTC
NA	TRBJ1-3	NA	TRBV14	CASSQVQGNTIYF	TGTGCCAGCAGCCAAGTACAGGGAAACACCATATATTTT
TRBD2	TRBJ2-5	NA	TRBV4-1	CASSQVGSGRRETQYF	TGCGCCAGCAGCCAAGTGGGTAGCGGGAGACGAGAGACCCAGTACTTC
TRBD1	TRBJ1-3	NA	TRBV7-2	CASSPGQGAVGNTIYF	TGTGCCAGCAGCCCGGGACAGGGGGCGGTTGGAAACACCATATATTTT
TRBD1	TRBJ1-2	NA	TRBV7-8	CASSQTGDGYTF	TGTGCCAGCAGCCAGACAGGGGACGGCTACACCTTC
NA	TRBJ2-7	NA	TRBV4-2	CASSQTREYEQYF	TGTGCCAGCAGCCAAACCCGTGAGTACGAGCAGTACTTC
TRBD1	TRBJ2-1	NA	TRBV5-1	CASSTQTGGNEQFF	TGCGCCAGCAGCACCCAGACAGGGGGCAATGAGCAGTTCTTC
TRBD1	TRBJ1-2	NA	TRBV5-1	CASSLGDSYYGYTF	TGCGCCAGCAGCTTGGGGGACAGTTACTATGGCTACACCTTC
NA	TRBJ1-5	NA	TRBV7-9	CASSLGGGQPQHF	TGTGCCAGCAGCTTAGGGGGAGGTCAGCCCCAGCATTTT
NA	TRBJ2-3	NA	TRBV2	CASSPDWTSTDTQYF	TGTGCCAGCAGTCCGGACTGGACCAGCACAGATACGCAGTATTTT
TRBD1	TRBJ1-1	once	TRBV5-1	CASSGRDRGLENTEAFF	TGCGCCAGCAGCGGCCGGGACAGGGGTTTGGAGAACACTGAAGCTTTCTTT
NA	TRBJ1-4	NA	TRBV7-9	CASSSRGEKLFF	TGTGCCAGCAGCTCGAGGGGGGAAAAACTGTTTTTT
NA	TRBJ1-2	NA	TRBV19	CASSMGGTEYGYTF	TGTGCCAGTAGTATGGGGGGAACTGAGTATGGCTACACCTTC
TRBD2	TRBJ2-7	NA	TRBV7-2	CASSLGGTSGSGEQYF	TGTGCCAGCAGCTTAGGGGGGACTAGCGGGAGCGGGGAGCAGTACTTC
NA	TRBJ1-2	NA	TRBV7-9	CASSPQINYGYTF	TGTGCCAGCAGCCCACAGATTAACTATGGCTACACCTTC
TRBD2	TRBJ2-3	NA	TRBV19	CASSVRLAGGPDTQYF	TGTGCCAGTAGTGTTCGACTAGCGGGAGGGCCCGATACGCAGTATTTT
NA	TRBJ2-7	NA	TRBV3-1/TRBV3-2	CASSQDRTYEQYF	TGTGCCAGCAGCCAAGATCGAACTTACGAGCAGTACTTC
TRBD1	TRBJ2-7	NA	TRBV19	CASSTHRGEGNEQYF	TGTGCCAGTAGTACCCACAGGGGAGAAGGAAACGAGCAGTACTTC
NA	TRBJ1-1	NA	TRBV7-2	CASSPSLGGYTEAFF	TGTGCCAGCAGTCCAAGCCTGGGGGGTTACACTGAAGCTTTCTTT
TRBD2	TRBJ2-5	NA	TRBV11-2	CASTEGTSGKETQYF	TGTGCCAGCACCGAGGGGACTAGCGGGAAGGAGACCCAGTACTTC
NA	TRBJ2-5	NA	TRBV5-1	CASSPSHETQYF	TGCGCCAGCAGCCCAAGCCACGAGACCCAGTACTTC
NA	TRBJ2-2	NA	TRBV9	CASSVVYTGELFF	TGTGCCAGCAGCGTAGTCTACACCGGGGAGCTGTTTTTT